This record looks at one T cell receptor beta chain sequence and its context. Its antigen remains unknown. The record originates from a study of T-cell memory formation after mild COVID-19. Study results and caveats: Mainly in CM and EM were contracting CD4+ clones; CD8+ were in EMRA.

The CDR3 is 17 residues long. Germline V lookup: CDR1 KGHDR, CDR2 SFDVKD. V was clipped by 9 bases and J by 1 base, with 20 bases between them. TCRdb ran MiXCR on the 5' RACE reads and lists one entry per CDR3 protein. The profile shows hundreds of thousands of distinct CDR3 sequences, 25% of them singletons. The sequence was collected from an adult woman who had mild COVID-19 (a few samples of this study predate the infection). Cell type and time point are not known. V is TRBV24-1 and J is TRBJ2-2; D is undetermined. Sequencing was carried out using PBMCs or a T cell subset sorted from them (not recorded which). The CDR3 spells CATSNSPTYLNTGELFF. The CDR3 nucleotides read TGTGCCACCTCTAACAGTCCGACCTACTTGAACACCGGGGAGCTGTTTTTT.